Below are 16 T cell receptor beta chains sequenced from a single sample in a study of CD8 T cells in Susac syndrome (dated by TCRdb to between 2018 and 2021). The receptor library was made with the immunoSEQ multiplex PCR assay. RNA was extracted using the RNeasy kit, and about 0.5 to 1 ug of the RNA was reverse transcribed with random hexamers. The raw public reads went through TCRdb reprocessing: fastp at Q25, MiXCR clone calling, in-frame beta chains kept. Each entry is one CDR3 protein sequence, shown with its most common DNA and genes. This sample comprises 150,000 to 200,000 distinct CDR3 sequences, 95% of them detected only once. The ten largest account for roughly 0.16% of the sample. The sequenced material came from CD8+ T cells from PBMCs. These receptors came from a human donor with multiple sclerosis.

This sequence joins TRBV3-1 and TRBJ2-5; D is possibly TRBD1 or TRBD2 (5 bases each). V was pared by 8 bases and J by 5 bases, with 27 bases between. This CDR3 has 17 amino acids. The V gene's germline CDR1 is LGHDT and CDR2 YNNKEL (reference sequence). The CDR3 reads CASQAIQGEGPEETQYF. DNA of the CDR3: TGTGCCAGCCAAGCGATCCAGGGTGAGGGCCCCGAGGAGACCCAGTACTTC.

The chain uses TRBV6-1 and TRBJ1-6; possible D gene TRBD1, 5 bases. This CDR3 region has 17 residues. Germline V gene sequence: CDR1 MNHNS, CDR2 SASEGT. V lost 6 bases and J 4 bases, leaving 19 bases between the germline ends. CDR3 residues: CASSPGASWGYNSPLHF. CDR3 coding DNA: TGTGCCAGCAGCCCCGGTGCCTCCTGGGGGTATAATTCACCCCTCCACTTT.

The chain recombines TRBV4-1 with TRBJ2-2; D may match TRBD1 or TRBD2 (6 bases each). The CDR3 sequence is 15 residues long. CDR1 is MGHRA and CDR2 is YSYEKL in the germline V gene. V lost 4 bases and J 7 bases, leaving 16 bases between the germline ends. This CDR3 reads CASSLLWGADGELFF. As DNA, the CDR3 is TGCGCCAGCAGCCTCCTCTGGGGGGCCGACGGGGAGCTGTTTTTT.

V usage is TRBV9 and J usage is TRBJ1-1; no reliable D call. The CDR3 spans 13 residues. Germline V gene sequence: CDR1 SGDLS, CDR2 YYNGEE. The V end was cut by 0 bases, the J end by 4 bases, with 7 bases between. CDR3 residues: CASSVVPSTEAFF. Written as DNA, the CDR3 is TGTGCCAGCAGCGTAGTGCCTAGCACTGAAGCTTTCTTT. Filled out from reference TRBV9 and TRBJ1-1, the complete variable domain reads DSGVTQTPKHLITATGQRVTLRCSPRSGDLSVYWYQQSLDQGLQFLIQYYNGEERAKGNILERFSAQQFPDLHSELNLSSLELGDSALYFCASSVVPSTEAFFGQGTRLTVV.

The chain has TRBV15 and TRBJ1-5; no reliable D call. The CDR3 length is 13 residues. Germline CDR1 and CDR2: LNHNV and YYDKDF (reference sequence). V was trimmed by 5 bases and J by 10 bases, leaving 15 bases between them. The CDR3 here is CATSPGGRDPQHF. Here the CDR3 DNA reads TGTGCCACCAGCCCCGGAGGGAGGGATCCCCAGCATTTT. Full variable domain (rest looked up from reference TRBV15 and TRBJ1-5): DAMVIQNPRYQVTQFGKPVTLSCSQTLNHNVMYWYQQKSSQAPKLLFHYYDKDFNNEADTPDNFQSRRPNTSFCFLDIRSPGLGDTAMYLCATSPGGRDPQHFGDGTRLSIL.

The V gene is TRBV7-2, the J gene TRBJ1-4; D is perhaps TRBD1 (5 bases). The germline gives CDR1 SGHTA, CDR2 FQGNSA. The ends were cut back, 6 bases at V and 3 bases at J, with 11 bases in the middle. The CDR3 totals 14 residues. The CDR3 region has the DNA TGTGCCAGCAGACCGACAGTAGCTAATGAAAAACTGTTTTTT. This codes for CASRPTVANEKLFF. Based on the CDR3 plus reference TRBV7-2 and TRBJ1-4, the full variable domain is GAGVSQSPSNKVTEKGKDVELRCDPISGHTALYWYRQSLGQGLEFLIYFQGNSAPDKSGLPSDRFSAERTGGSVSTLTIQRTQQEDSAVYLCASRPTVANEKLFFGSGTQLSVL.

This chain links TRBV18 with TRBJ2-3; D perhaps matches TRBD2 (6 bases). The CDR3 has 15 residues. The germline V and J ends were trimmed by 3 bases and 2 bases, with 12 bases remaining between them. Germline CDR1 reads KGHSH; CDR2 reads LQKENI. In nucleotides, the CDR3 is TGTGCCAGCTCACCGGAGGGGCGGGTCACAGATACGCAGTATTTT. Translated: CASSPEGRVTDTQYF.

The V call is TRBV27, the J call TRBJ2-2; no clear D. Germline V gene sequence: CDR1 MNHEY, CDR2 SMNVEV (reference sequence). The CDR3 has 13 amino acids. V shed 3 bases and J shed 4 bases, with 6 bases lying between them. The CDR3 DNA sequence: TGTGCCAGCAGTTTGGGCGGCACCGGGGAGCTGTTTTTT. Amino acid sequence: CASSLGGTGELFF.

This sequence joins TRBV20-1 and TRBJ2-1; the D gene could be TRBD1 or TRBD2 (6 bases each). Germline loops: CDR1 DFQATT, CDR2 SNEGSKA (reference sequence). Between the trimmed V and J ends, which lost 3 bases and 9 bases, there was a span of 18 bases. The CDR3 spans 14 residues. The CDR3 DNA reads as TGCAGTGCTAGTCTGGGGGGCCGTTCCCCTGAGCAGTTCTTC. Protein sequence: CSASLGGRSPEQFF.

The V call is TRBV7-3, the J call TRBJ2-1, with 8 bases fitting TRBD2. J gave up 3 bases and V 5 bases, and 6 bases lay outside the gene matches. The CDR3 totals 15 residues. Germline V gives CDR1 SGHTA, CDR2 FQGTGA. The CDR3 is CASSLLAGNYNEQFF. CDR3 nucleotide sequence: TGTGCCAGCAGCCTCTTAGCGGGAAACTACAATGAGCAGTTCTTC.

The chain carries TRBV20-1 and TRBJ2-5; 7 bases are shared with TRBD2. The ends lost 3 bases at V and 2 bases at J; junction bases unmatched: 6. The CDR3 has 14 residues. CDR1 is DFQATT and CDR2 is SNEGSKA in the germline V gene (reference sequence). CDR3 sequence reads: CSASLLADQETQYF. The CDR3 DNA reads TGCAGTGCTAGTCTGCTAGCGGATCAAGAGACCCAGTACTTC.

J is TRBJ2-5 and V is TRBV9; TRBD2 matches at 7 bases. V shed 6 bases, J shed 1 base, and the junction held 6 bases outside the gene matches. Germline values: CDR1 SGDLS, CDR2 YYNGEE. This CDR3 region has 14 residues. The DNA of the CDR3 is TGTGCCAGCACGGGGGGATATGGCCAAGAGACCCAGTACTTC. Its protein is CASTGGYGQETQYF.

This chain links TRBV29-1 with TRBJ2-1; 7 positions agree with TRBD2. The V gene's germline CDR1 is SQVTM and CDR2 ANQGSEA. There are 16 residues in the CDR3. After removal of 7 bases from V and 3 bases from J, the junction contained 15 bases not matched to a gene. CDR3: CSALKNEGGIYNEQFF. The DNA of the CDR3 is TGCAGCGCCCTCAAGAATGAGGGAGGGATCTACAATGAGCAGTTCTTC.

This clonotype has more than one count but fewer than ten. This chain links TRBV29-1 with TRBJ2-1; perhaps TRBD2 as D (6 bases). CDR1 and CDR2 from the germline V gene are SQVTM and ANQGSEA. With 3 bases removed from V and 2 bases from J, the gap between germline ends came to 11 bases. The CDR3 length is 14 residues. The CDR3 reads CSVESRGTYNEQFF. CDR3 DNA sequence: TGCAGCGTTGAGTCGCGGGGCACCTACAATGAGCAGTTCTTC.

This clonotype was seen only once. CDR3 loop: CASSLGRLAGNEQFF. For the CDR3, the DNA is TGTGCCAGCAGCTTGGGAAGGCTAGCAGGGAATGAGCAGTTCTTC. V is TRBV5-4 and J is TRBJ2-1; tentatively, D is TRBD1 or TRBD2 (5 bases each). V was shortened by 0 bases and J by 7 bases, with 14 bases between the two germline ends. The length of the CDR3 is 15 residues. Germline-derived CDR1 and CDR2 are SGHNT and YYREEE (reference sequence).

V usage is TRBV6-1 and J usage is TRBJ2-4; no clear D gene. The CDR3 contains 18 residues. V dropped 5 bases and J dropped 0 bases, with 20 bases sitting between them. CDR1 and CDR2 from the germline V gene are MNHNS and SASEGT. Here the CDR3 reads CASSRLRPDYLAKNIQYF. CDR3 DNA: TGTGCCAGCAGTCGATTACGGCCGGATTATTTAGCCAAAAACATTCAGTACTTC.